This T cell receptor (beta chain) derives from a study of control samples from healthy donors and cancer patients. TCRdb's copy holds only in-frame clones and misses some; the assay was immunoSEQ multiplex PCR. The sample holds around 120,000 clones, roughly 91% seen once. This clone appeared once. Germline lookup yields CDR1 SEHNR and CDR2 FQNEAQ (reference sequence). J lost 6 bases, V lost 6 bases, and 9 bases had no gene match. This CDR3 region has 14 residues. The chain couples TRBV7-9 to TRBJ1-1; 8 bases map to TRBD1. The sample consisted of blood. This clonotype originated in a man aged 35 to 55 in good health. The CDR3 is CASRSQGAGAEAFF. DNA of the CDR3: TGTGCCAGCAGAAGCCAGGGGGCAGGTGCTGAAGCTTTCTTT.